The 8 T cell receptor beta chains given below trace back to one sample, sequenced in a study of T cell repertoires in cytomegalovirus infection. TCRdb recomputed calls from the reads with MiXCR, one row per CDR3 protein. The sample includes 250,000 to 350,000 distinct CDR3 sequences, roughly a quarter of them seen just once. The specimen sequenced was PBMCs. Receptors were obtained from a human donor in good health (CMV status not recorded). Some clones in this sample may be carry-over from other donors' samples.

This chain links TRBV5-5 with TRBJ1-4; D is unclear. V was cut by 2 bases and J by 4 bases, with 6 bases left in between. The germline CDR1 and CDR2 sequences are SGHKS and YYEKEE (reference sequence). The CDR3 has 13 amino acids. The CDR3 DNA reads TGTGCCAGCAGCTTTTCACGTAATGAAAAACTGTTTTTT. This gives the protein CASSFSRNEKLFF.

For this clonotype: The junction shows a germline mismatch at one end, possibly a read error. The rearrangement links TRBV15 to TRBJ2-5; D is perhaps TRBD1 (6 bases). Germline V CDR1 and CDR2: LNHNV, YYDKDF (reference sequence). This CDR3 has 12 residues. DNA of the CDR3: TGTGCCACCAGCAGGGGACAAGGGACCCAGTACTTC. Its translation is CATSRGQGTQYF.

This clonotype was seen at least ten times. This chain connects TRBV7-2 to TRBJ2-7, with no clear D. The CDR3 is made up of 12 amino acids. CDR1 and CDR2 from the germline V gene are SGHTA and FQGNSA. V dropped 2 bases and J dropped 6 bases, with 8 bases sitting between them. For the CDR3, the DNA is TGTGCCAGCAGCTTAATCGCCCGCGAGCAGTACTTC. The encoded protein is CASSLIAREQYF.

This clonotype was observed at least ten times. The CDR3 here is CASSLAAYSNQPQHF. The CDR3 nucleotides read TGTGCCAGCAGCTTGGCAGCATATAGCAATCAGCCCCAGCATTTT. The V gene is TRBV7-8, the J gene TRBJ1-5; D unresolved. Trimming cost V 3 bases and J 0 bases, with 9 bases left between them. The CDR3 sequence is 15 residues long. Germline-derived CDR1 and CDR2 are SGHVS and FQNEAQ. The variable domain in full, with the rest retrieved from reference TRBV7-8 and TRBJ1-5, is GAGVSQSPRYKVAKRGQDVALRCDPISGHVSLFWYQQALGQGPEFLTYFQNEAQLDKSGLPSDRFFAERPEGSVSTLKIQRTQQEDSAVYLCASSLAAYSNQPQHFGDGTRLSIL.

V usage is TRBV5-1 and J usage is TRBJ2-1; perhaps TRBD2 as D (5 bases). Germline assignment: CDR1 SGHRS and CDR2 YFSETQ. This CDR3 is 15 amino acids long. With 0 bases removed from V and 5 bases from J, the gap between germline ends came to 12 bases. CDR3 loop: CASSLGLAPNNEQFF. The DNA for the CDR3 is TGCGCCAGCAGCTTGGGGCTAGCCCCCAACAATGAGCAGTTCTTC.

This clonotype occurred many times. The chain recombines TRBV7-8 with TRBJ2-1; D call uncertain. V shed 5 bases and J shed 8 bases, with 28 bases lying between them. The germline V gene encodes CDR1 SGHVS and CDR2 FQNEAQ. This CDR3 region has 18 residues. As DNA, the CDR3 is TGTGCCAGCAGCCAACCCGGGTCCCGGGCGCTAGTTCTCGATGAGCAGTTCTTC. Translating gives CASSQPGSRALVLDEQFF.

This clonotype was seen a few times. In nucleotides, the CDR3 is TGTGCCATCAGTGAGGTGGTACCGGGGCCCAAAGAGACCCAGTACTTC. Protein sequence: CAISEVVPGPKETQYF. V and J are TRBV10-3 and TRBJ2-5; the D call may be TRBD1 or TRBD2 (5 bases each). With 2 bases removed from V and 3 bases from J, the gap between germline ends came to 16 bases. Looked up from germline, CDR1 is ENHRY and CDR2 is SYGVKD. The CDR3 loop spans 16 amino acids.

This clonotype was seen many times. The chain employs TRBV7-8 and TRBJ2-7; D uncertain. The germline V gene has CDR1 SGHVS and CDR2 FQNEAQ. This CDR3 has 14 amino acids. Trimming took 2 bases from V and 0 from J, leaving 8 bases between them. CDR3 sequence (DNA): TGTGCCAGCAGCTTATACATAAGCTCCTACGAGCAGTACTTC. Its translation is CASSLYISSYEQYF.